This passage covers 31 T cell receptor beta chains from one sample sequenced in a study of control samples from healthy donors and cancer patients. This table comes from immunoSEQ multiplex PCR, and its TCRdb copy is limited to in-frame clones, with some not included. The sample shows tens of thousands of clones, more than 80% of them seen only once. Sequencing was performed on PBMCs. These receptors were taken from a woman in her 50s with lung cancer.

The J gene is TRBJ1-1, the V gene TRBV15; TRBD1 aligns across 7 bases. V dropped 2 bases and J dropped 1; count of bases not matched to a gene: 10. This CDR3 spans 17 amino acids. Germline CDR1 and CDR2: LNHNV and YYDKDF (reference sequence). DNA of the CDR3: TGTGCCACCAGCAGAAGTCTCACAGGGGTTGAGAACACTGAAGCTTTCTTT. Its protein is CATSRSLTGVENTEAFF.

This chain connects TRBV14 to TRBJ2-1; the match to TRBD2 covers 8 bases. J lost 0 bases, V lost 2 bases, and 12 bases had no gene match. The CDR3 is made up of 19 amino acids. Germline CDR1 and CDR2: SGHDN and FVKESK. The CDR3 reads CASSQTIPKRGSSYNEQFF. The CDR3 bases are TGTGCCAGCAGCCAAACAATCCCAAAGCGGGGGAGCTCCTACAATGAGCAGTTCTTC. Full variable domain (remainder filled in from reference TRBV14 and TRBJ2-1): EAGVTQFPSHSVIEKGQTVTLRCDPISGHDNLYWYRRVMGKEIKFLLHFVKESKQDESGMPNNRFLAERTGGTYSTLKVQPAELEDSGVYFCASSQTIPKRGSSYNEQFFGPGTRLTVL.

CDR3 DNA sequence: TGTGCCAGTGAAAGACCTACAGGGGAGGGGGTTTATGGCTACACCTTC. It translates to CASERPTGEGVYGYTF. The V gene is TRBV28, the J gene TRBJ1-2; 7 bases map to TRBD1. This CDR3 comprises 16 residues. Losses at the gene ends were 9 bases for V and 5 bases for J; bases not matched to a gene: 18. Germline-derived CDR1 and CDR2 are MDHEN and SYDVKM.

Written as DNA, the CDR3 is TGTGCCAGCAGTCAACAGGGACGAAATGAGCAGTTCTTC. Translated, it gives CASSQQGRNEQFF. The J gene is TRBJ2-1, the V gene TRBV28; possible D gene TRBD1, 6 bases. The ends were cut back, 5 bases at V and 7 bases at J, with 12 bases in the middle. The CDR3 loop spans 13 amino acids. The germline CDR1 and CDR2 sequences are MDHEN and SYDVKM.

The chain has TRBV18 and TRBJ1-5; no reliable D call. The germline V and J ends were trimmed by 3 bases and 3 bases, with 12 bases remaining between them. The CDR3 contains 15 residues. Looked up from germline, CDR1 is KGHSH and CDR2 is LQKENI. CDR3 in amino acids: CASSPPNGFNQPQHF. The CDR3 DNA is TGTGCCAGCTCACCTCCGAACGGATTCAATCAGCCCCAGCATTTT.

This chain links TRBV5-8 with TRBJ2-1; D unresolved. The germline V gene encodes CDR1 SGHTS and CDR2 YDEGEE. V lost 0 bases to trimming and J lost 0 bases, with 13 bases between them. This CDR3 spans 17 amino acids. CDR3 in amino acids: CASSLEGTAASYNEQFF. The CDR3 bases are TGTGCCAGCAGCTTGGAGGGAACGGCGGCCTCCTACAATGAGCAGTTCTTC.

The rearrangement links TRBV10-3 to TRBJ1-1; tentatively, D is TRBD1 (6 bases). Germline V gene data show CDR1 as ENHRY and CDR2 as SYGVKD. CDR3 length equals 13 residues. V was trimmed by 6 bases and J by 5 bases, leaving 13 bases between them. The CDR3 region has the DNA TGTGCCATCAGCAAACAGGGCTCGACTGAAGCTTTCTTT. Its protein product is CAISKQGSTEAFF.

The J gene is TRBJ2-1, the V gene TRBV29-1, with 7 bases lining up with TRBD1. The CDR3 is made up of 13 amino acids. With 4 bases clipped from V and 7 bases from J, the junction kept 7 bases outside the gene matches. The germline V gene encodes CDR1 SQVTM and CDR2 ANQGSEA. The CDR3 DNA reads TGCAGCGTTGTCCGGGACAGTCGGAATGAGCAGTTCTTC. As protein: CSVVRDSRNEQFF.

The rearrangement links TRBV5-1 to TRBJ2-1; no firm D call. This CDR3 has 13 amino acids. Germline lookup yields CDR1 SGHRS and CDR2 YFSETQ. V lost 4 bases and J lost 6, with 11 bases in between. The CDR3 sequence is CASSQTPGNEQFF. CDR3 coding DNA: TGCGCCAGCAGCCAGACTCCGGGCAATGAGCAGTTCTTC.

The genes are TRBV9 and TRBJ2-1; D is unclear. The CDR3 covers 11 residues. The germline gives CDR1 SGDLS, CDR2 YYNGEE. V lost 3 bases to trimming and J lost 9 bases, with 7 bases between them. CDR3 sequence reads: CASSADGEQFF. The CDR3 DNA reads TGTGCCAGCAGCGCCGATGGTGAGCAGTTCTTC.

This sequence joins TRBV20-1 and TRBJ1-5; D is ambiguous. V lost 5 bases and J lost 3, with 11 bases in between. Germline V gene data show CDR1 as DFQATT and CDR2 as SNEGSKA (reference sequence). This CDR3 comprises 13 residues. CDR3 in amino acids: CSAGGLTNQPQHF. CDR3 sequence (DNA): TGCAGTGCTGGTGGACTGACCAATCAGCCCCAGCATTTT.

This chain connects TRBV9 to TRBJ1-2; D not resolved. Germline CDR1 and CDR2: SGDLS and YYNGEE. CDR3 length: 12 residues. Trimming left V 0 bases short and J 7 bases short, with 7 bases between. The CDR3 here is CASSVAAGGYTF. CDR3 bases: TGTGCCAGCAGCGTAGCGGCAGGTGGCTACACCTTC.

The chain carries TRBV24-1 and TRBJ2-3; 12 bases align to TRBD1. With V trimmed by 4 bases and J by 0 bases, 4 bases remained unmatched. The germline gives CDR1 KGHDR, CDR2 SFDVKD. The CDR3 runs to 17 residues. CDR3 sequence reads: CATSEPGQGASTDTQYF. CDR3 nucleotides: TGTGCCACCAGTGAACCGGGACAGGGGGCCAGCACAGATACGCAGTATTTT.

The chain combines TRBV12-2 with TRBJ1-5; the D call TRBD1 from the table was never checked on the DNA. TRBV12-2 is a pseudogene. The CDR3 is 14 residues long. The CDR3 DNA follows: TGTGCAAGTCGGACCGGACAGGGCCATCAGCCCCAGCATTTT. The encoded protein is CASRTGQGHQPQHF.

This chain connects TRBV6-5 to TRBJ2-7; no clear D. Germline V gene lookup returns CDR1 MNHEY and CDR2 SVGAGI. The CDR3 runs to 11 residues. The V gene lost 5 bases and the J gene lost 4 bases, with 6 bases spanning the gap. In nucleotides, the CDR3 is TGTGCCAGCAGTACCCCTTACGAGCAGTACTTC. Protein: CASSTPYEQYF.

V and J are TRBV19 and TRBJ1-1; D not resolved. The CDR3 loop spans 12 amino acids. V was trimmed by 6 bases and J by 1 base, leaving 6 bases between them. CDR1 is LNHDA and CDR2 is SQIVND in the germline V gene (reference sequence). This CDR3 reads CASREQNTEAFF. The CDR3 DNA sequence: TGTGCCAGTAGAGAGCAGAACACTGAAGCTTTCTTT. The full variable domain, rest sourced from reference TRBV19 and TRBJ1-1, is DGGITQSPKYLFRKEGQNVTLSCEQNLNHDAMYWYRQDPGQGLRLIYYSQIVNDFQKGDIAEGYSVSREKKESFPLTVTSAQKNPTAFYLCASREQNTEAFFGQGTRLTVV.

The CDR3 bases are TGTGCCAGCAGCCCACAGGGGGGAACCGGGGAGCTGTTTTTT. It specifies CASSPQGGTGELFF. The genes are TRBV5-6 and TRBJ2-2; 8 positions match TRBD1. J was trimmed by 5 bases and V by 4 bases; bases with no gene match: 4. Germline CDR1 reads SGHDT; CDR2 reads YYEEEE. This CDR3 comprises 14 residues.

This clone was recorded once. The chain uses TRBV5-1 and TRBJ1-2; 8 bases line up with TRBD1. This CDR3 spans 16 amino acids. Germline V gene lookup returns CDR1 SGHRS and CDR2 YFSETQ. With 0 bases clipped from V and 4 bases from J, the junction kept 8 bases outside the gene matches. The CDR3 protein is CASSLGRTGLVYGYTF. The CDR3 DNA reads TGCGCCAGCAGCTTGGGGCGGACAGGGCTCGTCTATGGCTACACCTTC.

V usage is TRBV14 and J usage is TRBJ1-2; TRBD1 matches at 9 bases. With 4 bases clipped from V and 2 bases from J, the junction kept 8 bases outside the gene matches. Per germline, CDR1 SGHDN and CDR2 FVKESK. CDR3 size: 16 residues. The DNA for the CDR3 is TGTGCCAGCAGCCCGGGACAGGGAAGGTTGAACTATGGCTACACCTTC. It encodes CASSPGQGRLNYGYTF.

The V call is TRBV5-1, the J call TRBJ1-1, with no clear D. The CDR3 spans 14 residues. CDR1 and CDR2 (germline): SGHRS, YFSETQ. V lost 0 bases and J lost 1, with 7 bases in between. The CDR3 protein is CASSLDGRNTEAFF. In DNA form, the CDR3 reads TGCGCCAGCAGCTTGGACGGAAGGAACACTGAAGCTTTCTTT. The full variable domain, completed using reference TRBV5-1 and TRBJ1-1, is KAGVTQTPRYLIKTRGQQVTLSCSPISGHRSVSWYQQTPGQGLQFLFEYFSETQRNKGNFPGRFSGRQFSNSRSEMNVSTLELGDSALYLCASSLDGRNTEAFFGQGTRLTVV.

Points on this clone: This sample also contains other DNA sequences that code for the same CDR3. The chain has TRBV6-5 and TRBJ1-2; D uncertain. CDR3 size: 13 residues. Germline V lookup: CDR1 MNHEY, CDR2 SVGAGI. V lost 0 bases to trimming and J lost 8 bases, with 10 bases between them. The CDR3 loop is CASSYSAGGGYTF. In DNA form, the CDR3 reads TGTGCCAGCAGTTACTCTGCGGGCGGCGGCTACACCTTC.

The chain joins TRBV7-6 to TRBJ1-1; TRBD1 is a possible D gene (5 bases). Trimming took off 5 bases at V and 2 bases at J, with 15 bases between the two ends. CDR1 and CDR2 from the germline V gene are SGHVS and FNYEAQ. This CDR3 contains 15 residues. Here the CDR3 DNA reads TGTGCCAGCAGCCTGACAACGGGGGGTAACACTGAAGCTTTCTTT. Protein product: CASSLTTGGNTEAFF.

This chain connects TRBV6-6 to TRBJ1-1, with D perhaps matching TRBD1 (5 bases). The CDR3 length is 12 residues. Germline CDR1 reads MNHNY; CDR2 reads SVGAGI (reference sequence). The V gene lost 5 bases and the J gene lost 4 bases, with 8 bases spanning the gap. The DNA of the CDR3 is TGTGCCAGCAGTCAGGGTCGCACTGAAGCTTTCTTT. Translated, it gives CASSQGRTEAFF.

Only a few counts were recorded for this clone. The chain is built from TRBV27 and TRBJ2-6; D unresolved. The CDR3 sequence is 11 residues long. V gave up 8 bases and J gave up 9 bases, with 8 bases separating them. CDR1 and CDR2 from the germline V gene are MNHEY and SMNVEV (reference sequence). In DNA, the CDR3 is TGTGCCAGCGCGACACTCAACGTCCTGACTTTC. It codes for CASATLNVLTF.

The table lists this clone with a count of one. V usage is TRBV10-3 and J usage is TRBJ1-1; 8 nucleotides align to TRBD1. Trimming at V came to 6 bases and at J to 1 base, leaving 4 bases not matched to a gene. The CDR3 totals 14 residues. Germline V gene lookup returns CDR1 ENHRY and CDR2 SYGVKD. CDR3 sequence: CAISPGQGNTEAFF. DNA of the CDR3: TGTGCCATCAGCCCAGGACAGGGGAACACTGAAGCTTTCTTT.

The chain employs TRBV6-1 and TRBJ1-5; unclear D gene. Per the germline V gene, CDR1 is MNHNS and CDR2 is SASEGT. Trimming took 2 bases from V and 1 from J, leaving 12 bases between them. The CDR3 is made up of 16 amino acids. In DNA form, the CDR3 reads TGTGCCAGCAGTGAATCCGGGATCCACAGCAATCAGCCCCAGCATTTT. This encodes CASSESGIHSNQPQHF.

The J gene is TRBJ2-7, the V gene TRBV18; D ambiguous. V gave up 2 bases and J gave up 2 bases, with 4 bases separating them. The CDR3 is made up of 12 amino acids. Germline CDR1 KGHSH, CDR2 LQKENI. CDR3: CASSPGTYEQYF. The CDR3 DNA follows: TGTGCCAGCTCACCAGGAACCTACGAGCAGTACTTC.

V is TRBV27 and J is TRBJ1-1, with D maybe TRBD1 (5 bases). CDR3 size: 15 residues. Trimming pared 0 bases from V and 5 bases from J, leaving 13 bases between. Germline lookup yields CDR1 MNHEY and CDR2 SMNVEV (reference sequence). The CDR3, as DNA: TGTGCCAGCAGTTTATCGTTCCAGGGAGGAACTGAAGCTTTCTTT. As protein: CASSLSFQGGTEAFF.

V gene TRBV9 combines with J gene TRBJ2-5; D uncertain. V lost 0 bases, J lost 5 bases, and 11 bases lay in between. In germline, CDR1 is SGDLS, CDR2 YYNGEE. This CDR3 is built from 14 residues. DNA of the CDR3: TGTGCCAGCAGCGTAGAAGGTAGTCAGGAGACCCAGTACTTC. This encodes CASSVEGSQETQYF.

This clone occurred a few times. The rearrangement links TRBV5-6 to TRBJ2-2; 8 nucleotides align to TRBD1. V lost 0 bases, J lost 3 bases, and 1 base stayed unmatched. Germline assignment: CDR1 SGHDT and CDR2 YYEEEE. The CDR3 runs 15 residues. The CDR3 spells CASSLGQGYTGELFF. CDR3 coding DNA: TGTGCCAGCAGCTTGGGACAGGGGTACACCGGGGAGCTGTTTTTT.

The chain combines TRBV6-6 with TRBJ1-2; possibly TRBD1 for D (6 bases). Trimming removed 6 bases at V and 7 bases at J, with 18 bases between. The CDR3 has 14 amino acids. Per germline, CDR1 MNHNY and CDR2 SVGAGI (reference sequence). The CDR3 region is CASRGATGIVGYTF. The DNA for the CDR3 is TGTGCCAGCAGAGGAGCAACAGGGATCGTTGGCTACACCTTC.